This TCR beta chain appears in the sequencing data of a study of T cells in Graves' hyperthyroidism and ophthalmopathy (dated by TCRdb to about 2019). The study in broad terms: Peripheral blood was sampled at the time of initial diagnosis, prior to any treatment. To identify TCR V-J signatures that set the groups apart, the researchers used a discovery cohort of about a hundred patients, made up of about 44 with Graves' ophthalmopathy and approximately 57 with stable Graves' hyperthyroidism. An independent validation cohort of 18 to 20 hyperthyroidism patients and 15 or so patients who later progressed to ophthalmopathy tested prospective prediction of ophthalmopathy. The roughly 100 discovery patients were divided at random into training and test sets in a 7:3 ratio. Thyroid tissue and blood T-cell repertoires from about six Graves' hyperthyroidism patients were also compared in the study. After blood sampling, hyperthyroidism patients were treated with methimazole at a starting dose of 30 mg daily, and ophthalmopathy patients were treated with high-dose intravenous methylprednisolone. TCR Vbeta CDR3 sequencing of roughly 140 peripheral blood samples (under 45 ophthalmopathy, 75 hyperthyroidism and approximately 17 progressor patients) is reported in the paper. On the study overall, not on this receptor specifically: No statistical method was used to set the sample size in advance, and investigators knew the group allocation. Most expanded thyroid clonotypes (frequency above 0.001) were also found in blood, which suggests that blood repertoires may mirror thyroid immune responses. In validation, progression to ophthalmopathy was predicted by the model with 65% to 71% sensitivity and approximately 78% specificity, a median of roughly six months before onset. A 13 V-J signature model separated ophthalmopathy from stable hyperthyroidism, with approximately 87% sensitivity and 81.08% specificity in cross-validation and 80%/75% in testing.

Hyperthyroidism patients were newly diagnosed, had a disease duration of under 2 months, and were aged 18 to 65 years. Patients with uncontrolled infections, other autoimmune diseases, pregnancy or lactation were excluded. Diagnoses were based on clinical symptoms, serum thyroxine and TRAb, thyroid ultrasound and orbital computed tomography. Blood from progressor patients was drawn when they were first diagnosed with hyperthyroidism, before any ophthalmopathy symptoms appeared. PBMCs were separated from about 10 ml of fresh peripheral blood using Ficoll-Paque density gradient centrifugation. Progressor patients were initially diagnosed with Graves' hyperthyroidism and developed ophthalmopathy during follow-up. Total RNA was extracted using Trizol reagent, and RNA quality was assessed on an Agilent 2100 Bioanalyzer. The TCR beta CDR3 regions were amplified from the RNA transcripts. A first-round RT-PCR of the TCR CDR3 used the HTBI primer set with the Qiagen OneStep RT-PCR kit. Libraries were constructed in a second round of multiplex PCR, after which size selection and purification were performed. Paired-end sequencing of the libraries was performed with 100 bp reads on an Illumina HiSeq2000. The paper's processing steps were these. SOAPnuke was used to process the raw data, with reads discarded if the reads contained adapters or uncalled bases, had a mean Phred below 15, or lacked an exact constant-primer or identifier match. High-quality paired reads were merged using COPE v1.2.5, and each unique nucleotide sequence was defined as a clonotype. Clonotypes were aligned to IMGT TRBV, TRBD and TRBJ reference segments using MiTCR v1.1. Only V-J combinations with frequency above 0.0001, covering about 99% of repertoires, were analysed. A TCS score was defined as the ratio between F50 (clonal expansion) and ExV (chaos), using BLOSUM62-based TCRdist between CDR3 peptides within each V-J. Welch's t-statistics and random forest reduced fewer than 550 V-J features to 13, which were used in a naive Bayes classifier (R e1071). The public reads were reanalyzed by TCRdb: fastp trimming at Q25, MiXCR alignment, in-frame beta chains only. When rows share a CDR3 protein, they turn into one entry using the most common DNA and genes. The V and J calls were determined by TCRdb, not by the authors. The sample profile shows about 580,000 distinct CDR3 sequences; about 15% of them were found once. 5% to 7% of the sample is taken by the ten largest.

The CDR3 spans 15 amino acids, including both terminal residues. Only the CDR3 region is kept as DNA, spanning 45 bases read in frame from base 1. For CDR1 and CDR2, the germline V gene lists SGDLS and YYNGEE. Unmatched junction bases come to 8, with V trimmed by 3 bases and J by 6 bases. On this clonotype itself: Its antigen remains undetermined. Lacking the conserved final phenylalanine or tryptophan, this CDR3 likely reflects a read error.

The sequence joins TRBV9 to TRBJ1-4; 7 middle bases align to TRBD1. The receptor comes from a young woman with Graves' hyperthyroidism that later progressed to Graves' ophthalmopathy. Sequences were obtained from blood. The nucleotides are TGTGCCAGCAGCGCCGAGGGACAGAGGGATGAAAAACTGTTTTCT. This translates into CASSAEGQRDEKLFS.